This paragraph reports one T cell receptor beta chain. Other DNA sequences in the sample encode the same CDR3. Authors' data handling: Researchers report that nucleated cell counts were estimated from reference gene primer amplification. Data came from immunoSEQ multiplex PCR; TCRdb stores just in-frame clones and leaves some out. The DNA gave D and trimming, while V, J and clone size come from that table. The sample contains around 130,000 clones, roughly 85% of which appear only once. The data originate from a study of blood T cell repertoires in COVID-19. Germline V CDR1 and CDR2: KGHSH, LQKENI. Trimming cost V 3 bases and J 2 bases, with 10 bases left between them. The CDR3 spans 14 residues.

The J gene is TRBJ2-5, the V gene TRBV18; possibly TRBD2 for D (5 bases). This TCR came from a man aged 50-59 years with acute or convalescent COVID-19. What was sequenced was peripheral blood. In DNA, the CDR3 is TGTGCCAGCTCACCGGGTGGAGGACAAGAGACCCAGTACTTC. It translates to CASSPGGGQETQYF. Full variable domain (rest looked up from reference TRBV18 and TRBJ2-5): NAGVMQNPRHLVRRRGQEARLRCSPMKGHSHVYWYRQLPEEGLKFMVYLQKENIIDESGMPKERFSAEFPKEGPSILRIQQVVRGDSAAYFCASSPGGGQETQYFGPGTRLLVL.